This T cell receptor (beta chain) is from a study of T cell changes during pregnancy in multiple sclerosis. Germline loops: CDR1 SGDLS, CDR2 YYNGEE. The CDR3 length is 15 residues. V lost 0 bases, J lost 10 bases, and 10 bases stayed unmatched. Clones were read by immunoSEQ multiplex PCR, and TCRdb kept only the in-frame ones, dropping some. The profile shows about 50,000 clones, 80% to 95% of them singletons. This TCR was recovered from a female donor in good health, enrolled as a control in a pregnancy study. Sequencing was performed on CD4+ T cells from peripheral blood mononuclear cells, taken after pregnancy. The V call is TRBV9, the J call TRBJ2-1, with 7 bases that match TRBD2. The DNA of the CDR3 is TGTGCCAGCAGCGTAGCTGGGCGGGAGTCCCACGAGCAGTTCTTC. Translated, it gives CASSVAGRESHEQFF.